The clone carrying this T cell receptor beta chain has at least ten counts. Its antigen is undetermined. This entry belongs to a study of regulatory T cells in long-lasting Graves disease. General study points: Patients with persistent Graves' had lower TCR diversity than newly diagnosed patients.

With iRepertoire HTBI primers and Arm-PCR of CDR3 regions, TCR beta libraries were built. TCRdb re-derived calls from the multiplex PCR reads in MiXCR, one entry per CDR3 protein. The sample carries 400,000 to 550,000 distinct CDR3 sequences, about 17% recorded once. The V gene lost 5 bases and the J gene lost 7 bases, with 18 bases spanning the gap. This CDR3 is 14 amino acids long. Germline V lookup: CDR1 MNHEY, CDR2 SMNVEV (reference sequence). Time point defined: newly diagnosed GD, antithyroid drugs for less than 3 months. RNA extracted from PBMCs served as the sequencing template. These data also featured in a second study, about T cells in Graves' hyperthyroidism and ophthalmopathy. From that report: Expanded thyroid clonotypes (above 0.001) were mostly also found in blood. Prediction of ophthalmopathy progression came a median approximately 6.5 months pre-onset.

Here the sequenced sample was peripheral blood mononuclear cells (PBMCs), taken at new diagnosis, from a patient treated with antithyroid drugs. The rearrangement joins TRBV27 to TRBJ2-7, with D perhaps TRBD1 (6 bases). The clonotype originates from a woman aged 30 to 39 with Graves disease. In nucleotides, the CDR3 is TGTGCCAGCAGTCGCCTCCCGACAGGCGGGGAGCAGTACTTC. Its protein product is CASSRLPTGGEQYF.